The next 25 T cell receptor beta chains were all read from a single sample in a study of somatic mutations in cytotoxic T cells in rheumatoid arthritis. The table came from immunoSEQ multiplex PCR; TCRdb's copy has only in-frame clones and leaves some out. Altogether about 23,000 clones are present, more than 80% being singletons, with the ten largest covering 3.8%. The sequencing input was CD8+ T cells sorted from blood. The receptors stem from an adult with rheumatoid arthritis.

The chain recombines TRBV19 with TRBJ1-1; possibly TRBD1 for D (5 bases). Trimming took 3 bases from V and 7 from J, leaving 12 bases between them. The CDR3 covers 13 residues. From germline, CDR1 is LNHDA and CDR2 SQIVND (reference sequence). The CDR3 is CASSMGGKVEAFF. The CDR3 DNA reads TGTGCCAGTAGTATGGGGGGAAAGGTTGAAGCTTTCTTT.

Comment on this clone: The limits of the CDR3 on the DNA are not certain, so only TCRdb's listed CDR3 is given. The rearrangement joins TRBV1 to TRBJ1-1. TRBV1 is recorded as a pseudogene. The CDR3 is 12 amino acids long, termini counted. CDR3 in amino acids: CTSSQVGSGAFF.

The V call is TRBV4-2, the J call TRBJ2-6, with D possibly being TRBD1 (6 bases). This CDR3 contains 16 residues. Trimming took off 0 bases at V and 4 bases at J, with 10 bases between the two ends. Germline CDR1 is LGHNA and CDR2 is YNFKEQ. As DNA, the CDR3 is TGTGCCAGCAGCCAAGATATGGGGGCCGGGGCCAACGTCCTGACTTTC. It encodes CASSQDMGAGANVLTF.

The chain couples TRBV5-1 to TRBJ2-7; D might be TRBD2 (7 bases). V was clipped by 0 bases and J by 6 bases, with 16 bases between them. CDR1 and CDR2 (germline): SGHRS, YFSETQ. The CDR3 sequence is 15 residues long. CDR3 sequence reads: CASSLVASGGVEQYF. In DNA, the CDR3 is TGCGCCAGCAGCTTGGTGGCCTCGGGGGGCGTCGAGCAGTACTTC.

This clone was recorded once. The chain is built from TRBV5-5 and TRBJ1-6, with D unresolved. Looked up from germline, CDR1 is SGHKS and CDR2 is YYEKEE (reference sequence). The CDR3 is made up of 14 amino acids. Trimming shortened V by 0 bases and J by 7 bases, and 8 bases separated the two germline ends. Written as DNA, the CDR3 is TGTGCCAGCAGCTTGGACAGTTTCAATTCACCCCTCCACTTT. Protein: CASSLDSFNSPLHF.

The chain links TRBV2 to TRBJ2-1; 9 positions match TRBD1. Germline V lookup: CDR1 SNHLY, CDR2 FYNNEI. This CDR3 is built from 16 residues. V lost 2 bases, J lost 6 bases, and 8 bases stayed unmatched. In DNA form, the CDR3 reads TGTGCCAGCAGTGAACCCCGGGACAGGGCAGGCAATGAGCAGTTCTTC. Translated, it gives CASSEPRDRAGNEQFF.

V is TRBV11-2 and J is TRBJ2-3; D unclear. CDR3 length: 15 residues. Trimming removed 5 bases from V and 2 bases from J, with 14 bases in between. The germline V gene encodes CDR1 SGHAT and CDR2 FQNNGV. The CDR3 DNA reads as TGTGCCAGCAGCGCCCTGGCGGTTGCCACAGATACGCAGTATTTT. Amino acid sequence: CASSALAVATDTQYF. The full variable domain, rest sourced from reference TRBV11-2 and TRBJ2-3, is EAGVAQSPRYKIIEKRQSVAFWCNPISGHATLYWYQQILGQGPKLLIQFQNNGVVDDSQLPKDRFSAERLKGVDSTLKIQPAKLEDSAVYLCASSALAVATDTQYFGPGTRLTVL.

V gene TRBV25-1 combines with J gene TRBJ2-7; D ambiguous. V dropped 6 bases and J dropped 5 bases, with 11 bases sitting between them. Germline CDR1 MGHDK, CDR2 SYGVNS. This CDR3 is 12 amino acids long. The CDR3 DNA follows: TGTGCCAGCAGCTCCTTTGTCCACGAGCAGTACTTC. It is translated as CASSSFVHEQYF.

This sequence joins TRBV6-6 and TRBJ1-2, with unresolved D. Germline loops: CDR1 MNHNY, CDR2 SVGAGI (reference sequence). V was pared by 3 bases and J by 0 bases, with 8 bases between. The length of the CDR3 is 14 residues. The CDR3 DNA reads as TGTGCCAGCAGTTATGAGAAGTCTAACTATGGCTACACCTTC. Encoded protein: CASSYEKSNYGYTF.

The CDR3 reads CASSYQRTEYETQYF. DNA of the CDR3: TGTGCCAGCAGTTACCAGAGGACCGAATACGAGACCCAGTACTTC. The chain joins TRBV6-5 to TRBJ2-5; no firm D call. V was trimmed by 2 bases and J by 5 bases, leaving 15 bases between them. The CDR3 runs to 15 residues. CDR1 MNHEY and CDR2 SVGAGI come from the germline V gene.

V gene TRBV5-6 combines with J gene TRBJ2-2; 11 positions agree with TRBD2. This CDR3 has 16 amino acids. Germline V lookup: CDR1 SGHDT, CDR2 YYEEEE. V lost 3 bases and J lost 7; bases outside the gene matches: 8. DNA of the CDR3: TGTGCCAGCAGCTCCCTACTAGCGGGGGAGGACGGGGAGCTGTTTTTT. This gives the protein CASSSLLAGEDGELFF.

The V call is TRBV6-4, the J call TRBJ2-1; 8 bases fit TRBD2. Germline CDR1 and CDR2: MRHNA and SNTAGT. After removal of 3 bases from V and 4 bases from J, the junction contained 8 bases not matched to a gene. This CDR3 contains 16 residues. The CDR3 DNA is TGTGCCAGCAGTGAACGGGGCGGGGGGACTTACAATGAGCAGTTCTTC. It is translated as CASSERGGGTYNEQFF.

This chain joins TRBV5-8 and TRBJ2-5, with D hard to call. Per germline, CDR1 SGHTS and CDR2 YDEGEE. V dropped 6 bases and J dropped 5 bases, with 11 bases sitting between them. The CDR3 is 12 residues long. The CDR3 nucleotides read TGTGCCAGCATTTCCGGATTGGAGACCCAGTACTTC. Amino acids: CASISGLETQYF.

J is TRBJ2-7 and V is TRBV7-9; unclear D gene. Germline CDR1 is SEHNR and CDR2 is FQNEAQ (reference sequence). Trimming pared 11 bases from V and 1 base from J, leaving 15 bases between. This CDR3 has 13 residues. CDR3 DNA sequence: TGTGCCGTTACAATGCTACCATCCTACGAGCAGTACTTC. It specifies CAVTMLPSYEQYF.

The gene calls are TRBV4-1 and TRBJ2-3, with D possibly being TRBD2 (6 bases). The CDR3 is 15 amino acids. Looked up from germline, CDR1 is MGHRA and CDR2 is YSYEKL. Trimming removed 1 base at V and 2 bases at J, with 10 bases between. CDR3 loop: CASSQGAGHTDTQYF. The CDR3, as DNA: TGCGCCAGCAGCCAAGGGGCGGGGCACACAGATACGCAGTATTTT.

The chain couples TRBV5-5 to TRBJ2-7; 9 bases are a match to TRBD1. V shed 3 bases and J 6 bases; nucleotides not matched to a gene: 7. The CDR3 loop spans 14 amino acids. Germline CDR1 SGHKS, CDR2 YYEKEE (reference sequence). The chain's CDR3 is CASSWGTGTLEQYF. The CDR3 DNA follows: TGTGCCAGCAGCTGGGGGACAGGGACTCTCGAGCAGTACTTC.

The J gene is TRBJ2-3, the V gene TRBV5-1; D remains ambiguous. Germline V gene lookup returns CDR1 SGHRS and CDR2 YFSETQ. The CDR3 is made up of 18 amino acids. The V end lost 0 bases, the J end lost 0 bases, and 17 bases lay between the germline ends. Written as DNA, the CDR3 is TGCGCCAGCAGCTTGGCCGTTTATATACGCACAAGCACAGATACGCAGTATTTT. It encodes CASSLAVYIRTSTDTQYF.

The CDR3 bases are TGTGCCAGCAGCTTGGAGGGGCGGGTTGGCACTGAAGCTTTCTTT. This sequence encodes CASSLEGRVGTEAFF. This chain connects TRBV5-8 to TRBJ1-1, with D possibly matching TRBD1 (5 bases). Germline V lookup: CDR1 SGHTS, CDR2 YDEGEE. Between the trimmed V and J ends, which lost 0 bases and 4 bases, there was a span of 13 bases. The CDR3 is made up of 15 amino acids.

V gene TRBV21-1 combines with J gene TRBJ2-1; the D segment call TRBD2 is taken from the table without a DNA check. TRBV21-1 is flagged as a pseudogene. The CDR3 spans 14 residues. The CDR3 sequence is CASSTGSNYNEQFF. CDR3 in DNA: TGTGCCAGCAGTACCGGGTCCAACTACAATGAGCAGTTCTTC.

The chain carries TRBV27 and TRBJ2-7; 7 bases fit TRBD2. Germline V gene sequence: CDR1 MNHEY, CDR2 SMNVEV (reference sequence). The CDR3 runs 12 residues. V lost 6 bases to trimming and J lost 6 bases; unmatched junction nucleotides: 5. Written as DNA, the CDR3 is TGTGCCAGCAGGGGGGGGAACGGCGAGCAGTACTTC. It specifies CASRGGNGEQYF.

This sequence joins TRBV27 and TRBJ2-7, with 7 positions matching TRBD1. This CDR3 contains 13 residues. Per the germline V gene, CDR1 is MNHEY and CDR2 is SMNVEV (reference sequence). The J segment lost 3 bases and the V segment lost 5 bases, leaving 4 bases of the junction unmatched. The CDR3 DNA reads TGTGCCAGCAGTCAAGGGGGCCTCTACGAGCAGTACTTC. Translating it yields CASSQGGLYEQYF.

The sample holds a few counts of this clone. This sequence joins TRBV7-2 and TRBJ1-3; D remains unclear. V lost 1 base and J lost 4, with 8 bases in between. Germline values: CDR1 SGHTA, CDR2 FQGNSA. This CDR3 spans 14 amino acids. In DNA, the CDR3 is TGTGCCAGCAGCTTAGACCCAGTAGGAAACACCATATATTTT. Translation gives CASSLDPVGNTIYF.

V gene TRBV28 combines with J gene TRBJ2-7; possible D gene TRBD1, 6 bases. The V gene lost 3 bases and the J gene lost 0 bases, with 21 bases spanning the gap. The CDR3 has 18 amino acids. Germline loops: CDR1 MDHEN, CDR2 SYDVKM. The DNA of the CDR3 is TGTGCCAGCAGTTTTCCTTTAGGAGGTGGGACACCCTCCTACGAGCAGTACTTC. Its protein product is CASSFPLGGGTPSYEQYF.

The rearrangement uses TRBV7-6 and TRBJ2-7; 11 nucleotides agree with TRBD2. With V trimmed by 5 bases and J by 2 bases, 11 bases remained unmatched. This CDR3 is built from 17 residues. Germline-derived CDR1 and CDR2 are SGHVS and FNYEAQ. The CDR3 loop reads CASSRGLAGGLTYEQYF. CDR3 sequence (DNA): TGTGCCAGCAGCCGAGGGCTAGCGGGGGGTCTGACCTACGAGCAGTACTTC.

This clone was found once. CDR3 coding DNA: TGTGCCAGCAGTTCCGCCCAGGGGCCCCCGACGCCCCAGCATTTT. Its protein product is CASSSAQGPPTPQHF. V usage is TRBV27 and J usage is TRBJ1-5; D possibly corresponds to TRBD1 (6 bases). The germline gives CDR1 MNHEY, CDR2 SMNVEV (reference sequence). The V end was cut by 4 bases, the J end by 9 bases, with 19 bases between. This CDR3 contains 15 residues.